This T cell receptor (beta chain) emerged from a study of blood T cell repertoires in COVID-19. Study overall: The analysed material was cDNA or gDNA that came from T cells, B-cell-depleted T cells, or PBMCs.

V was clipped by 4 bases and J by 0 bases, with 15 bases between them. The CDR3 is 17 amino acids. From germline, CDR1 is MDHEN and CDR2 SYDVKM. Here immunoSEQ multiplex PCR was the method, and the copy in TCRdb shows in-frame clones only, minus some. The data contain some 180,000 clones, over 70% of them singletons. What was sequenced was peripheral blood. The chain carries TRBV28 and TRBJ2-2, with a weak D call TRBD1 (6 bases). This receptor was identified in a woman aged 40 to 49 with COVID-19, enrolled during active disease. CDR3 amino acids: CASSSYPGQANTGELFF. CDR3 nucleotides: TGTGCCAGCAGTTCATACCCGGGACAAGCGAACACCGGGGAGCTGTTTTTT.